This T cell receptor beta chain was retrieved from a study of blood T cell repertoires in COVID-19. Cohorts were based on clinical histories the participants reported. The table came from immunoSEQ multiplex PCR; TCRdb's copy has only in-frame clones and leaves some out. The sample holds 150,000 to 200,000 clones, 80% seen once. Germline assignment: CDR1 LGHNT and CDR2 FRNRAP. The CDR3 length is 12 residues. V was clipped by 6 bases and J by 6 bases, with 6 bases between them. The chain recombines TRBV12-5 with TRBJ1-6; perhaps TRBD1 as D (5 bases). The source of this sequence is a man aged 35 to 55 who had recovered from COVID-19. Material: PBMCs or T cells enriched from blood (not recorded which). CDR3: CASGQGNSPLHF. The CDR3 DNA is TGTGCTAGTGGCCAGGGTAATTCACCCCTCCACTTT.